This TCR beta chain was identified in a study of beta chain features in type 1 diabetes (dated 2018 in TCRdb). About the investigation overall: Patients and healthy donors did not differ in mean age, gender distribution, total cell number or subset yield. A total of roughly 100 million sorted cells were examined across all samples, and the number of cells per subset was strongly correlated with RNA yield. In the study, TCRB repertoires of sorted circulating CD4+ T cell subsets from recently diagnosed type 1 diabetes patients were compared with those of matched healthy donors. Whereas all 30 or so donors provided naive and central memory subsets, regulatory and stem cell-like memory subsets were isolated from just 8 patients and about 8 healthy donors. Overall study results and their limits: Only small numbers of individuals were included in the HLA sub-analyses, which left unresolved whether HLA type had any influence on TCRB rearrangement. PCR might favor shorter templates, but patient and control samples were amplified and corrected together, so any skew would affect both groups equally. The naive, central memory and regulatory TCRB repertoires appeared to resemble one another more closely among patients than among healthy donors. Fewer insertions and more nucleotide deletions at VDJ recombination sites were observed in patients with type 1 diabetes, implying thymic rearrangement abnormalities. Because cDNA rather than genomic DNA was sequenced, highly expressing activated cells could have been over-represented, although no difference in activation and CD3 levels was found between groups. A moderate but significant shortening of TCRB CDR3 length was observed in type 1 diabetes patients in all four CD4+ subsets.

The entire isolated RNA was reverse transcribed using the High Capacity cDNA Reverse Transcription Kit, and thus expressed TCRB transcripts were sequenced. Deep immunoSEQ sequencing was applied to naive, central memory and regulatory T cell samples, giving an average of around 3.4 million total reads per sample. Sorted cells were lysed in RLT buffer and RNA was extracted with DNase-treated RNeasy Micro or Mini kits, depending on cell number. Each cell subset was processed separately to prevent cross-contamination, with patient and healthy donor samples processed together. TCRB sequences were amplified from cDNA with the immunoSEQ multiplex PCR, producing 87-bp fragments spanning the CDR3 region. Sequencing of the amplicons was done on the Illumina HiSeq platform. The study's own analysis went as follows. PCR bias was corrected computationally using synthetic template baselines, and reads within Hamming distance 2 were collapsed, with unmergeable singletons discarded. Reads were aligned against IMGT so that V, D and J genes, CDR3 length and insertions or deletions at six rearrangement sites could be assigned. Clonotype counts were normalized to sorted cell number within each subset before computing true diversity and Gini coefficients with the tcR R package. The overlap coefficient, calculated on TCRB nucleotide sequences, was used to measure repertoire sharing. TCRdb stores this immuneACCESS table with in-frame sequences only. Part of the clones is absent; in the studies checked, under half of the shortfall reflects unresolved V genes, and no reason is known for the rest. V, J and clone size derive from that table, while D and trimming were established from the DNA sequence. Within this sample are around 30,000 clones, with approximately 65% of them counted one time only. The ten most abundant clones make up around 2.5% of the sample.

Each donor gave one peripheral blood draw, approximately 0.11 L on average, collected into heparinised tubes. Using a panel that included CD45RO, CCR7, CD25, CD127, CD95 and CD27, naive, central memory, regulatory and stem cell-like memory CD4+ T cells were sorted on a BD FACSAria II. Purity was above 95% for every sorted population. PBMCs were isolated immediately by Lymphoprep density gradient centrifugation and stained directly without culture. So that batch effects would be minimized, each experiment stained and sorted samples in pairs, pairing one healthy donor with one patient. In its sample, this clone was seen a few times. It has no known antigen specificity. Within one base of it there is no much larger clone, and no base qualities were kept. From the cysteine up to the phenylalanine, the CDR3 has a length of 16 residues. Only CDR3 DNA is held: 48 bases, read in frame from base 1. Unmatched junction bases come to 11, with V trimmed by 3 bases and J by 5 bases. From the germline V gene, CDR1 is KGHSH and CDR2 is LQKENI.

The sequenced sample consisted of Tregs from blood. The cell subset or site label for this specimen denotes: regulatory CD4+ T cells. Recombination linked TRBV18 to TRBJ2-3; 7 of the junction bases match TRBD2. The sequence derives from a woman aged 25 to 39 with type 1 diabetes. The nucleotides read TGTGCCAGCTCACCCATAAATAGCGGGTTCGGAGATACGCAGTATTTT. The translation is CASSPINSGFGDTQYF.